The TCR beta chain described here comes from a study of CD8 T cells in Susac syndrome. A quantity of about 0.5 to 1 ug RNA underwent reverse transcription using random hexamers. One entry per CDR3 protein results from TCRdb running MiXCR on the immunoSEQ multiplex PCR reads. The table has approximately 300,000 distinct CDR3 sequences, 70% to 90% seen once. What was sequenced was CD8+ T cells from PBMCs. The TCR comes from a human donor with multiple sclerosis.

The CDR3 region has the DNA TGTGCCAGCAGCGACCGCCTCACCGGGACAGTCTATGGCTACACCTTC. It yields the protein CASSDRLTGTVYGYTF. The rearrangement links TRBV6-1 to TRBJ1-2; 7 bases align to TRBD1. Trimming removed 6 bases from V and 4 bases from J; junction bases left unmatched: 14. CDR1 is MNHNS and CDR2 is SASEGT in the germline V gene. The CDR3 covers 16 residues.